These 27 T cell receptor beta chains were sequenced from one sample in a study of blood T cell repertoires in COVID-19. Sequencing was performed with immunoSEQ multiplex PCR; in TCRdb, only in-frame clones are kept and a portion is missing. This table holds over 45,000 clones, about nine tenths found once. The specimen was peripheral blood. These TCRs come from a man aged 55-75 years with active COVID-19.

The gene calls are TRBV7-9 and TRBJ1-1; D possibly corresponds to TRBD1 (6 bases). The CDR3 is 13 residues long. V was cut by 5 bases and J by 6 bases, with 13 bases left in between. Germline loops: CDR1 SEHNR, CDR2 FQNEAQ (reference sequence). CDR3 residues: CASSPTAGAEAFF. DNA for the CDR3: TGTGCCAGCAGCCCCACTGCAGGGGCTGAAGCTTTCTTT.

This chain uses TRBV27 with TRBJ2-7, with 10 bases matching TRBD1. The CDR3 has 15 residues. With 1 base clipped from V and 4 bases from J, the junction kept 4 bases outside the gene matches. The germline gives CDR1 MNHEY, CDR2 SMNVEV (reference sequence). The CDR3: CASSLFGDRGYEQYF. In DNA, the CDR3 is TGTGCCAGCAGTTTATTTGGGGACAGGGGTTACGAGCAGTACTTC.

The genes are TRBV10-3 and TRBJ2-1; weak D call: TRBD2 (5 bases). The CDR3 consists of 15 residues. Trimming removed 0 bases from V and 5 bases from J, with 11 bases in between. Germline CDR1 and CDR2: ENHRY and SYGVKD. The CDR3 bases are TGTGCCATCAGTGAGTCAGGACTGGCTAACAATGAGCAGTTCTTC. This gives the protein CAISESGLANNEQFF.

V gene TRBV20-1 combines with J gene TRBJ1-1; D remains ambiguous. Looked up from germline, CDR1 is DFQATT and CDR2 is SNEGSKA (reference sequence). V dropped 3 bases and J dropped 5 bases, with 7 bases sitting between them. CDR3 length equals 11 residues. For the CDR3, the DNA is TGCAGTGCTAGCCCCGGGACTGAAGCTTTCTTT. Its protein is CSASPGTEAFF.

The count of this clone is one. This chain links TRBV19 with TRBJ1-4; 9 positions match TRBD1. Germline loops: CDR1 LNHDA, CDR2 SQIVND (reference sequence). The CDR3 totals 15 residues. The V gene end was trimmed by 4 bases and the J gene end by 4 bases; junction bases not matched to a gene: 4. The CDR3 DNA is TGTGCCAGTAGTAACCCGGGACAGGGTAATGAAAAACTGTTTTTT. This codes for CASSNPGQGNEKLFF. Variable domain in full (rest from reference TRBV19 and TRBJ1-4): DGGITQSPKYLFRKEGQNVTLSCEQNLNHDAMYWYRQDPGQGLRLIYYSQIVNDFQKGDIAEGYSVSREKKESFPLTVTSAQKNPTAFYLCASSNPGQGNEKLFFGSGTQLSVL.

The J gene is TRBJ2-3, the V gene TRBV6-6, with 8 bases matching TRBD1. V shed 7 bases, J shed 11 bases, and the junction held 14 bases outside the gene matches. There are 14 residues in the CDR3. The germline CDR1 and CDR2 sequences are MNHNY and SVGAGI (reference sequence). The CDR3 spells CASKSGTGYGKQYF. The DNA of the CDR3 is TGTGCCAGCAAATCCGGGACAGGTTACGGGAAGCAGTATTTT.

The chain employs TRBV18 and TRBJ2-7, with 8 nucleotides matching TRBD2. The CDR3 is 14 amino acids. The V and J ends lost 5 bases and 7 bases, in that order; junction bases with no gene match: 10. Germline CDR1 and CDR2: KGHSH and LQKENI. CDR3 coding DNA: TGTGCCAGCTCAGACTCGGGAGGGCCGAATGAGCAGTACTTC. Translating gives CASSDSGGPNEQYF.

V usage is TRBV9 and J usage is TRBJ1-3, with 8 bases lining up with TRBD1. The CDR3 loop spans 16 amino acids. J gave up 1 base and V 0 bases, and 3 bases lay outside the gene matches. Germline lookup yields CDR1 SGDLS and CDR2 YYNGEE. This CDR3 reads CASSVGTGFSGNTIYF. As DNA, the CDR3 is TGTGCCAGCAGCGTAGGGACAGGGTTTTCTGGAAACACCATATATTTT.

V gene TRBV15 combines with J gene TRBJ2-7; 10 bases are a match to TRBD1. This CDR3 is 11 amino acids long. Trimming removed 5 bases from V and 9 bases from J; junction bases left unmatched: 1. Germline V gene data show CDR1 as LNHNV and CDR2 as YYDKDF (reference sequence). CDR3 coding DNA: TGTGCCACCAGCGGACAGGGGGTGCAGTACTTC. This sequence encodes CATSGQGVQYF.

The chain joins TRBV7-3 to TRBJ2-1; D possibly corresponds to TRBD2 (6 bases). This CDR3 region has 16 residues. The V gene lost 2 bases and the J gene lost 0 bases, with 11 bases spanning the gap. Per germline, CDR1 SGHTA and CDR2 FQGTGA. The chain's CDR3 is CASSLGGESSYNEQFF. The CDR3, as DNA: TGTGCCAGCAGCTTAGGAGGGGAGAGCTCCTACAATGAGCAGTTCTTC.

V usage is TRBV19 and J usage is TRBJ1-2; 7 nucleotides match TRBD1. The V gene's germline CDR1 is LNHDA and CDR2 SQIVND (reference sequence). V gave up 3 bases and J gave up 3 bases; unmatched junction bases: 10. This CDR3 is built from 16 residues. For the CDR3, the DNA is TGTGCCAGTAGTATGTTCGAGACAGGGATGGACTATGGCTACACCTTC. This encodes CASSMFETGMDYGYTF.

The chain combines TRBV2 with TRBJ2-1; 9 positions match TRBD1. Germline V CDR1 and CDR2: SNHLY, FYNNEI. V trimming: 6 bases; J trimming: 5 bases; junction bases outside the gene matches: 5. This CDR3 has 14 amino acids. CDR3 sequence: CASRTGQGNNEQFF. The CDR3 bases are TGTGCCAGCAGAACGGGACAGGGTAACAATGAGCAGTTCTTC.

V is TRBV6-4 and J is TRBJ2-3; no clear D. V was trimmed by 5 bases and J by 1 base, leaving 13 bases between them. The germline gives CDR1 MRHNA, CDR2 SNTAGT. This CDR3 is built from 15 residues. The CDR3 coding sequence is TGTGCCAGCAGTACAAACCGACTGGGCACAGATACGCAGTATTTT. This encodes CASSTNRLGTDTQYF.

The rearrangement uses TRBV7-3 and TRBJ2-1, with D possibly being TRBD2 (7 bases). Trimming shortened V by 4 bases and J by 6 bases, and 16 bases separated the two germline ends. Looked up from germline, CDR1 is SGHTA and CDR2 is FQGTGA. CDR3 length equals 15 residues. The CDR3 loop is CASSSGLGGANEQFF. The CDR3 bases are TGTGCCAGCAGCTCCGGACTAGGGGGAGCCAATGAGCAGTTCTTC.

This chain connects TRBV10-2 to TRBJ2-1; D is possibly TRBD2 (6 bases). V lost 5 bases and J lost 6, with 14 bases in between. This CDR3 has 14 amino acids. Germline CDR1 WSHSY, CDR2 SAAADI. CDR3 in amino acids: CASSSSWRVNEQFF. CDR3 sequence (DNA): TGCGCCAGCAGTTCTTCTTGGAGGGTCAATGAGCAGTTCTTC.

CDR3 loop: CASSAGTGIGETQYF. Here the CDR3 DNA reads TGCGCCAGCAGTGCCGGGACAGGGATTGGAGAGACCCAGTACTTC. The rearrangement uses TRBV10-1 and TRBJ2-5; TRBD1 agrees at 9 bases. The V gene end was trimmed by 4 bases and the J gene end by 4 bases; junction bases not matched to a gene: 7. CDR3 size: 15 residues. The germline CDR1 and CDR2 sequences are WNHNN and SYGVQD (reference sequence).

This sequence joins TRBV5-8 and TRBJ2-1; 8 bases line up with TRBD2. V was pared by 1 base and J by 6 bases, with 9 bases of the junction left unmatched. Per the germline V gene, CDR1 is SGHTS and CDR2 is YDEGEE. The CDR3 has 16 amino acids. Written as DNA, the CDR3 is TGTGCCAGCAGCTTGAGAGCGGGAGATGGGGGCAATGAGCAGTTCTTC. Translated: CASSLRAGDGGNEQFF.

The chain couples TRBV21-1 to TRBJ1-5. TRBV21-1 is given as a pseudogene. This CDR3 region has 16 residues. The CDR3, as DNA: TGTGCCAGCAGCACCCCCCGGGGGGTTCGAAAACAGCCCCAGCATTTT. This translates into CASSTPRGVRKQPQHF.

The genes are TRBV27 and TRBJ2-7, with D perhaps TRBD1 (5 bases). Looked up from germline, CDR1 is MNHEY and CDR2 is SMNVEV (reference sequence). CDR3 length: 17 residues. Trimming took 0 bases from V and 0 from J, leaving 15 bases between them. The CDR3 sequence: CASSLSGRQPGSYEQYF. CDR3 coding DNA: TGTGCCAGCAGTTTATCGGGGCGGCAGCCAGGCTCCTACGAGCAGTACTTC.

The chain couples TRBV27 to TRBJ2-7; 7 bases match TRBD1. Germline V CDR1 and CDR2: MNHEY, SMNVEV (reference sequence). V lost 9 bases and J lost 1; bases outside the gene matches: 9. This CDR3 is 14 amino acids long. The CDR3 region has the DNA TGTGCCAGTAGTAACCGACAGGGTTCCTACGAGCAGTACTTC. This translates into CASSNRQGSYEQYF.

The genes are TRBV5-4 and TRBJ2-1, with 8 positions matching TRBD2. The germline V gene has CDR1 SGHNT and CDR2 YYREEE (reference sequence). CDR3 length: 14 amino acids. The ends lost 6 bases at V and 2 bases at J; junction bases unmatched: 4. This CDR3 is CASTLTSAYNEQFF. CDR3 in DNA: TGTGCCAGCACCCTGACTAGCGCCTACAATGAGCAGTTCTTC. The full variable domain, in which reference TRBV5-4 and TRBJ2-1 provide the parts outside the CDR3, is ETGVTQSPTHLIKTRGQQVTLRCSSQSGHNTVSWYQQALGQGPQFIFQYYREEENGRGNFPPRFSGLQFPNYSSELNVNALELDDSALYLCASTLTSAYNEQFFGPGTRLTVL.

V gene TRBV9 combines with J gene TRBJ1-4, with TRBD1 identical over 7 bases. The CDR3 is made up of 15 amino acids. J gave up 0 bases and V 3 bases, and 2 bases lay outside the gene matches. Germline V lookup: CDR1 SGDLS, CDR2 YYNGEE. In DNA, the CDR3 is TGTGCCAGCAGCGGGGACAGTGCAACTAATGAAAAACTGTTTTTT. Protein sequence: CASSGDSATNEKLFF.

The genes are TRBV3-1 (or the pseudogene TRBV3-2) and TRBJ1-5; D uncertain. Trimming removed 0 bases at V and 0 bases at J, with 12 bases between. Germline V CDR1 and CDR2: LGHDT, YNNKEL (reference sequence). This CDR3 contains 17 residues. CDR3 sequence: CASSQDMREDSNQPQHF. The CDR3 DNA reads as TGTGCCAGCAGCCAAGATATGCGGGAAGATAGCAATCAGCCCCAGCATTTT.

The chain uses TRBV6-5 and TRBJ1-1; 8 positions match TRBD1. The V gene's germline CDR1 is MNHEY and CDR2 SVGAGI. V shed 0 bases, J shed 7 bases, and the junction held 10 bases outside the gene matches. The CDR3 sequence is 16 residues long. The CDR3 sequence is CASSYSNPGGLIEAFF. DNA for the CDR3: TGTGCCAGCAGTTACTCGAACCCAGGGGGCCTCATTGAAGCTTTCTTT.

This chain links TRBV24-1 with TRBJ2-5, with TRBD1 identical over 9 bases. Germline V gene sequence: CDR1 KGHDR, CDR2 SFDVKD. This CDR3 has 13 residues. Trimming cost V 5 bases and J 3 bases; bases outside gene matches: 0. The CDR3, as DNA: TGTGCCACCAGTGGGACAGGGGAAGAGACCCAGTACTTC. Translated: CATSGTGEETQYF.

The chain is built from TRBV19 and TRBJ2-1, with D maybe TRBD2 (6 bases). Between the trimmed V and J ends, which lost 5 bases and 5 bases, there was a span of 16 bases. CDR1 and CDR2 (germline): LNHDA, SQIVND (reference sequence). This CDR3 comprises 15 residues. The CDR3 nucleotides read TGTGCCAGTAGTCTCCAGGGCGGAGGGCACAATGAGCAGTTCTTC. Protein product: CASSLQGGGHNEQFF.

This clone was detected once. V gene TRBV15 combines with J gene TRBJ1-4, with TRBD1 as a possible D gene (6 bases). Germline CDR1 LNHNV, CDR2 YYDKDF (reference sequence). The CDR3 is 16 amino acids. The V end lost 5 bases, the J end lost 3 bases, and 16 bases lay between the germline ends. CDR3 region: CATSFSRQAPNEKLFF. CDR3 sequence (DNA): TGTGCCACCAGCTTCTCCCGACAGGCCCCTAATGAAAAACTGTTTTTT.